This T cell receptor beta chain was captured in a study of blood T cell repertoires in COVID-19. Study-level background: Donors in the United States, Italy and Spain gave samples during acute or convalescent COVID-19.

Under the authors' procedure: The authors estimated nucleated cell counts from reference gene primer amplification. Only in-frame clones appear in the TCRdb table, and some are missing; sequencing was by immunoSEQ multiplex PCR. V, J and clone size are those of that table, while D and trimming were read from the DNA. The sample records about 530,000 clones, roughly nine tenths being singletons. Germline-derived CDR1 and CDR2 are SGHTA and FQGTGA. The CDR3 loop spans 16 amino acids. J lost 4 bases, V lost 5 bases, and 6 bases had no gene match. Patients from Seattle were sampled longitudinally, starting during active infection.

This sequence was found in a woman in her fifties or sixties with COVID-19, enrolled during active disease. The sample comprised peripheral blood. The chain couples TRBV7-3 to TRBJ2-3; 13 nucleotides agree with TRBD2. This CDR3 reads CASSLGLAGEADTQYF. As DNA, the CDR3 is TGTGCCAGCAGCCTTGGACTAGCGGGGGAGGCAGATACGCAGTATTTT.